This T cell receptor beta chain was sequenced for a study of shared clonotypes between healthy human individuals. Study background: Every donor yielded three CD4 naive, three CD4 memory, two CD8 naive and one CD8 memory plate.

Whole-study findings and limits: The generation probabilities recorded for non-shared clonotypes fell below those of clonotypes shared by all four donors. About 5% was the fraction of naive CD4 clonotypes found shared across several donors.

Sequencing used immunoSEQ multiplex PCR; TCRdb keeps in-frame clones, though not all of them. This sample carries about 600,000 clones, around 97% of them seen once, and the ten largest clones take about 0.06%. About this clone itself: Its antigen is not known.

Germline lookup yields CDR1 LNHNV and CDR2 YYDKDF (reference sequence). This CDR3 is 14 amino acids long. V trimming: 8 bases; J trimming: 4 bases; junction bases outside the gene matches: 6. Division of CD4+ cells produced a CD45RA+ naive subset and a CD45RA-negative memory subset. The chain combines TRBV15 with TRBJ1-1; 11 bases fit TRBD1. This receptor was taken from a young woman in good health. Material for sequencing was naive CD4+ T cells sorted from blood. Regarding subset: CD45RA+ positively selected. The CDR3: CATGQGARGTEAFF. CDR3 nucleotide sequence: TGTGCCACCGGACAGGGGGCGCGAGGCACTGAAGCTTTCTTT. The full variable domain, its missing parts supplied by reference TRBV15 and TRBJ1-1, is DAMVIQNPRYQVTQFGKPVTLSCSQTLNHNVMYWYQQKSSQAPKLLFHYYDKDFNNEADTPDNFQSRRPNTSFCFLDIRSPGLGDTAMYLCATGQGARGTEAFFGQGTRLTVV.